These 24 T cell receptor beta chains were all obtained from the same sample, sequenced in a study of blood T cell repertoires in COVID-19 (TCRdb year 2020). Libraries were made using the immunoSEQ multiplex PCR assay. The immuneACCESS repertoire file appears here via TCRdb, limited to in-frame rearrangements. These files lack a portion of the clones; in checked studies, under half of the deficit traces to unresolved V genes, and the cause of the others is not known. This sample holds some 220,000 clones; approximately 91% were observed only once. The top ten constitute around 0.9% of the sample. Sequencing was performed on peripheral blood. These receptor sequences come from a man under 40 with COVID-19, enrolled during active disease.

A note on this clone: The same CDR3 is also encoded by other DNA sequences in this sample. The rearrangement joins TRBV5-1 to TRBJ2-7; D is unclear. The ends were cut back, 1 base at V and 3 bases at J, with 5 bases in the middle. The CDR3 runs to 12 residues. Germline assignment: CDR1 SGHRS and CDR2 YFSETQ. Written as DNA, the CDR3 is TGCGCCAGCAGCTTGCCGAGCTACGAGCAGTACTTC. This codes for CASSLPSYEQYF.

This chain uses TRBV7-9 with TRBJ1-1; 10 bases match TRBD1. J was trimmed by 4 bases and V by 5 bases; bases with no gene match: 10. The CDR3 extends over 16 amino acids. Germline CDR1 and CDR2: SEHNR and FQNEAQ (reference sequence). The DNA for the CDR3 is TGTGCCAGCAGCCCCGCCGGGACAGGGGTGGGCACTGAAGCTTTCTTT. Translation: CASSPAGTGVGTEAFF.

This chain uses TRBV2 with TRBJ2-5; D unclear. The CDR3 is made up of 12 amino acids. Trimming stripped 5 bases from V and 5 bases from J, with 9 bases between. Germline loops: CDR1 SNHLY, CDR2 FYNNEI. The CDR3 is CASSWSPETQYF. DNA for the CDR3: TGTGCCAGCAGTTGGAGCCCGGAGACCCAGTACTTC.

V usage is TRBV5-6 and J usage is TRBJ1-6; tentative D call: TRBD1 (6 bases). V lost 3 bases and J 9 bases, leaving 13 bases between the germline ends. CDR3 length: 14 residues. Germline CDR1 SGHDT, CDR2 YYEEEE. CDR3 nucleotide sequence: TGTGCCAGCAGCTCACAGGGCATGGGTTCACCCCTCCACTTT. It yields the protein CASSSQGMGSPLHF.

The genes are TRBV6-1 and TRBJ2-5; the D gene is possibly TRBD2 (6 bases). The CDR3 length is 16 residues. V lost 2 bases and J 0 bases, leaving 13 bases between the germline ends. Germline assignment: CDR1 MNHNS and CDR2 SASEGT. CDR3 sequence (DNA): TGTGCCAGCAGTGAACAGGGAGGCTCGTACCAAGAGACCCAGTACTTC. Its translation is CASSEQGGSYQETQYF.

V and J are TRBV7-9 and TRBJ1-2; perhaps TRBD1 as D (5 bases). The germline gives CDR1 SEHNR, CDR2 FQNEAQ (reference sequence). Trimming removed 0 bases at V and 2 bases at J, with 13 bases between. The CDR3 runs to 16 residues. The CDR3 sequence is CASSLAAGVTNYGYTF. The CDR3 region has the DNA TGTGCCAGCAGCTTAGCTGCGGGGGTGACGAACTATGGCTACACCTTC.

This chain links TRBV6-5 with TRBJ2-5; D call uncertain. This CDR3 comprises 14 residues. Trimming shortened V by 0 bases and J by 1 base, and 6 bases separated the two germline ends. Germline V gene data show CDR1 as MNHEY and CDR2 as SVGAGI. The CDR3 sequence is CASSYSGSQETQYF. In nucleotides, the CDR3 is TGTGCCAGCAGTTACTCGGGCAGCCAAGAGACCCAGTACTTC.

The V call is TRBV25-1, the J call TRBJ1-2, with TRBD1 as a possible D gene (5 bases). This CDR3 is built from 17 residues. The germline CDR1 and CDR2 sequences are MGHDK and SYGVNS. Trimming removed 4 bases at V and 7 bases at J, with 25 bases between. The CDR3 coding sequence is TGTGCCAGCAGTGCGAGGGCCGGGACGGGAGGAACTAGTGGCTACACCTTC. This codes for CASSARAGTGGTSGYTF.

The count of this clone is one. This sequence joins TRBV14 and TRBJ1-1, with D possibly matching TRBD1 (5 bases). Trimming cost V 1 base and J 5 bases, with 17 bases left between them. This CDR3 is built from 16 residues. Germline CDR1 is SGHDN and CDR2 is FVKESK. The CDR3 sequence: CASSQVGRGGGTEAFF. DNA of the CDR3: TGTGCCAGCAGCCAAGTTGGGAGGGGTGGAGGTACTGAAGCTTTCTTT.

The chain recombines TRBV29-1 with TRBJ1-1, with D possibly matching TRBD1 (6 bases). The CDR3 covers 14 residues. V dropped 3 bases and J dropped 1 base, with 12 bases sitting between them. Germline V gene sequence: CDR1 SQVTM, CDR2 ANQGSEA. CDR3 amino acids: CSVDRGRGNTEAFF. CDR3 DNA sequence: TGCAGCGTTGATCGGGGCAGGGGGAACACTGAAGCTTTCTTT.

CDR3 protein: CASSLKVGGDQETQYF. For the CDR3, the DNA is TGTGCCAGCAGCTTGAAGGTTGGGGGGGACCAAGAGACCCAGTACTTC. The chain combines TRBV5-4 with TRBJ2-5, with 7 positions matching TRBD2. V was clipped by 1 base and J by 0 bases; unmatched bases: 6. The germline CDR1 and CDR2 sequences are SGHNT and YYREEE (reference sequence). The CDR3 is 16 amino acids.

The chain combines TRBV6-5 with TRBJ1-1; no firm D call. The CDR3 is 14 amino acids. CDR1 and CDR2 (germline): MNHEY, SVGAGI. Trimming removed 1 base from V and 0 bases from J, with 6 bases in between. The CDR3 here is CASSYFDMNTEAFF. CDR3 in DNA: TGTGCCAGCAGTTACTTCGACATGAACACTGAAGCTTTCTTT.

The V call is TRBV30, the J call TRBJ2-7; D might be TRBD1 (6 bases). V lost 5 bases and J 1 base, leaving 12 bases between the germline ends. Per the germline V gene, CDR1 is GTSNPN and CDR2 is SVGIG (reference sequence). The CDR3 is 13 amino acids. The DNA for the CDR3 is TGTGCCTGGGAGGACCAGGGGTCCTACGAGCAGTACTTC. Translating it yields CAWEDQGSYEQYF.

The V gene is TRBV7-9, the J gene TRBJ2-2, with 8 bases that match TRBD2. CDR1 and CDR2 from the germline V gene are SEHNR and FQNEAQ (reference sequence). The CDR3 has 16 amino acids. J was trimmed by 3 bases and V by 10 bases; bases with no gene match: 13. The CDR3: CATYDAGLGYTGELFF. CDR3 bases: TGTGCCACCTACGATGCGGGACTAGGATACACCGGGGAGCTGTTTTTT.

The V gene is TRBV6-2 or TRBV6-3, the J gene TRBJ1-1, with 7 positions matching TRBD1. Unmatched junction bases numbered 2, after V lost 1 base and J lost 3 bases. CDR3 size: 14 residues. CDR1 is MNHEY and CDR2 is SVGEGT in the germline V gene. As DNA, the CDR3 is TGTGCCAGCAGTTACTACGACAGGGACACTGAAGCTTTCTTT. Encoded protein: CASSYYDRDTEAFF.

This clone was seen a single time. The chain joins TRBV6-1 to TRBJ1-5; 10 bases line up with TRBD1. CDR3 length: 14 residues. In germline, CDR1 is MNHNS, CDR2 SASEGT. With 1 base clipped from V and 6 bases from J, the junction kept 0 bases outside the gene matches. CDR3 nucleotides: TGTGCCAGCAGTGAAGGGACAGGGGGTCAGCCCCAGCATTTT. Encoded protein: CASSEGTGGQPQHF.

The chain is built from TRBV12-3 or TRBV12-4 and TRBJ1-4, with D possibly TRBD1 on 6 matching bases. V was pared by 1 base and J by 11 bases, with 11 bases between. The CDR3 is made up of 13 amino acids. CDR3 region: CASSLGERGKLFF. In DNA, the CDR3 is TGTGCCAGCAGTTTAGGGGAAAGGGGGAAACTGTTTTTT.

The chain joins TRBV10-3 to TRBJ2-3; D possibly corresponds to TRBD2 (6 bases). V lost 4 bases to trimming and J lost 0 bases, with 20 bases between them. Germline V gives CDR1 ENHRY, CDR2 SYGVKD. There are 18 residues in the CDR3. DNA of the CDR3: TGTGCCATCAGTGGAGGGACTCAGAGGACGGGGAGCACAGATACGCAGTATTTT. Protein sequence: CAISGGTQRTGSTDTQYF.

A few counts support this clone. CDR3 sequence: CASSPRTGKIEQYF. The CDR3, as DNA: TGTGCCAGCAGCCCCCGGACAGGAAAGATCGAGCAGTACTTC. The chain joins TRBV13 to TRBJ2-7; 7 nucleotides align to TRBD1. The V segment lost 5 bases and the J segment 6 bases; nucleotides outside the gene matches: 10. This CDR3 spans 14 amino acids. Per germline, CDR1 PRHDT and CDR2 FYEKMQ (reference sequence).

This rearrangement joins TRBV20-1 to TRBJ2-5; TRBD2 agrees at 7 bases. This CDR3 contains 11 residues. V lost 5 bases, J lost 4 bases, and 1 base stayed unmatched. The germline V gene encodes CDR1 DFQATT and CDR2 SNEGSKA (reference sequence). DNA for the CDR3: TGCAGTGCTCCGGGGGGAGAGACCCAGTACTTC. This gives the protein CSAPGGETQYF.

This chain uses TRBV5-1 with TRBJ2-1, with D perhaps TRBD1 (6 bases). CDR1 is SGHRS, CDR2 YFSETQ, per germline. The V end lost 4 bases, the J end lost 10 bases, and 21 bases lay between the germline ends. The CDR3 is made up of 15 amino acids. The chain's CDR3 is CASSLYSRDTKEQFF. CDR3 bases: TGCGCCAGCAGCCTCTATAGCCGGGACACAAAAGAGCAGTTCTTC.

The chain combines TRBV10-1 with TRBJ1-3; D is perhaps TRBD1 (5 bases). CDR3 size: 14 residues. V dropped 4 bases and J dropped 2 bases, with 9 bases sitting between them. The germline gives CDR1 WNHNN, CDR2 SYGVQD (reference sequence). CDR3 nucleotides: TGCGCCAGCAGTGCCGCAGGGACTGGAAACACCATATATTTT. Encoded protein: CASSAAGTGNTIYF.

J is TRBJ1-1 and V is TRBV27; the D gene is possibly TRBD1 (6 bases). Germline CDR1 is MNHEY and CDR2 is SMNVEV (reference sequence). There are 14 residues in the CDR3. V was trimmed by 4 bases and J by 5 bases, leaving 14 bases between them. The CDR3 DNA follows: TGTGCCAGCAGTTCCACGGACAGTGCTACTGAAGCTTTCTTT. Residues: CASSSTDSATEAFF.

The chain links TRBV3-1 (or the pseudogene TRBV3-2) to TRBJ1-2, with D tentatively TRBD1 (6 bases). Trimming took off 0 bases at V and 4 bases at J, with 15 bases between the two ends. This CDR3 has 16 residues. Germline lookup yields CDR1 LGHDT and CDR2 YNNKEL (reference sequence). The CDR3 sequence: CASSQDRGRGPYGYTF. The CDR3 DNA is TGTGCCAGCAGCCAAGATAGAGGCAGGGGCCCCTATGGCTACACCTTC.